This T cell receptor beta chain emerged from a study of OX40 agonist ivuxolimab in advanced cancers. Study-wide findings and caveats: Several nonresponders also turned out to have low normalized T-cell clonal expansion. There were, on average, more expanded clones in CD8+ T cells than in CD4+.

Germline-derived CDR1 and CDR2 are SGHTA and FQGNSA. This CDR3 is built from 17 residues. Trimming left V 2 bases short and J 2 bases short, with 19 bases between. On this clone: What it recognizes is unknown.

Clones were read by immunoSEQ multiplex PCR, and TCRdb kept only the in-frame ones, dropping some. Of roughly 30,000 clones listed, over 75% are singletons. The chain links TRBV7-2 to TRBJ2-7; tentative D call: TRBD1 (5 bases). The TCR originated in an adult with an advanced solid tumor such as melanoma, head and neck, liver or kidney cancer. This specimen was CD4+ or CD8+ T cells sorted from blood, taken in a trial of the OX40 agonist ivuxolimab. The CDR3 here is CASSLSLRQGITYEQYF. In DNA, the CDR3 is TGTGCCAGCAGCTTATCCCTCCGGCAGGGAATAACCTACGAGCAGTACTTC.